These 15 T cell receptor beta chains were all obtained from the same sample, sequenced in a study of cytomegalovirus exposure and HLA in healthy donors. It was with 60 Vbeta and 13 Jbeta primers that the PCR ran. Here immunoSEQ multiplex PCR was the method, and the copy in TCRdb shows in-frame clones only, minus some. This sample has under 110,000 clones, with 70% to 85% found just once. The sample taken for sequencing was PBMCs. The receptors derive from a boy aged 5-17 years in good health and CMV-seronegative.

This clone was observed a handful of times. Here the CDR3 reads CASSLVRQDNDEQYF. The CDR3 DNA reads TGTGCCAGCAGCTTAGTCCGTCAGGATAACGACGAGCAGTACTTC. The rearrangement joins TRBV7-8 to TRBJ2-7; D is uncertain. V gave up 1 base and J gave up 5 bases, with 15 bases separating them. The germline V gene has CDR1 SGHVS and CDR2 FQNEAQ. The CDR3 runs to 15 residues.

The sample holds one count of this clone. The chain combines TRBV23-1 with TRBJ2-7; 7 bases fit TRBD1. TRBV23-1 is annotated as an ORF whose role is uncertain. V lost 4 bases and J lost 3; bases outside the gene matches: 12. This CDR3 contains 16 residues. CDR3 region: CASSRAETGRVYEQYF. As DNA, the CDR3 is TGCGCCAGCAGTCGGGCGGAGACAGGGAGAGTCTACGAGCAGTACTTC.

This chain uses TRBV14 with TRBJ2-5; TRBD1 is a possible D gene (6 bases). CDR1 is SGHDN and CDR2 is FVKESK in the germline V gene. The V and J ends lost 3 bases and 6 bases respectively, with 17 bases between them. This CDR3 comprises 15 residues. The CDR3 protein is CASSQFSQGKKTQYF. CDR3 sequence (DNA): TGTGCCAGCAGCCAGTTCAGTCAGGGGAAGAAGACCCAGTACTTC. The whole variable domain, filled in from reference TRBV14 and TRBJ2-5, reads EAGVTQFPSHSVIEKGQTVTLRCDPISGHDNLYWYRRVMGKEIKFLLHFVKESKQDESGMPNNRFLAERTGGTYSTLKVQPAELEDSGVYFCASSQFSQGKKTQYFGPGTRLLVL.

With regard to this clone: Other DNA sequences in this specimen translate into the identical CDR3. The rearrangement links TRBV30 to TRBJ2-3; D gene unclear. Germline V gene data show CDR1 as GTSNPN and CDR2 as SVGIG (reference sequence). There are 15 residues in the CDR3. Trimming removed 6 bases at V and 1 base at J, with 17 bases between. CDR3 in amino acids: CACRGSGGGTDTQYF. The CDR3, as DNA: TGTGCCTGCCGAGGAAGTGGCGGCGGCACAGATACGCAGTATTTT.

CDR3 protein: CASSQKTSGDPDTQYF. In DNA form, the CDR3 reads TGTGCCAGCAGCCAAAAGACTAGCGGGGACCCAGATACGCAGTATTTT. The chain has TRBV4-2 and TRBJ2-3, with 11 bases matching TRBD2. With V trimmed by 2 bases and J by 4 bases, 5 bases remained unmatched. Germline V gives CDR1 LGHNA, CDR2 YNFKEQ. The CDR3 sequence is 16 residues long.

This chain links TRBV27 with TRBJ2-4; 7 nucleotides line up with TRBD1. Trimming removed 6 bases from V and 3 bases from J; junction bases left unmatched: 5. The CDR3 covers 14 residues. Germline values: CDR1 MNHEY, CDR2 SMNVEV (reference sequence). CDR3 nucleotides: TGTGCCAGCAGCCTAGGGACAGACAAAAACATTCAGTACTTC. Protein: CASSLGTDKNIQYF.

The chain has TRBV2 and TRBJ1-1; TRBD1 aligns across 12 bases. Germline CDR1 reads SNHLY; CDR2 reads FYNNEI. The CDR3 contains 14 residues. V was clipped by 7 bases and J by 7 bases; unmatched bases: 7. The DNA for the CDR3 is TGTGCCAGCAATAGGGACAGGGGGCACGGTGAAGCTTTCTTT. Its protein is CASNRDRGHGEAFF. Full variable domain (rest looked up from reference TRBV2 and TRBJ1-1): EPEVTQTPSHQVTQMGQEVILRCVPISNHLYFYWYRQILGQKVEFLVSFYNNEISEKSEIFDDQFSVERPDGSNFTLKIRSTKLEDSAMYFCASNRDRGHGEAFFGQGTRLTVV.

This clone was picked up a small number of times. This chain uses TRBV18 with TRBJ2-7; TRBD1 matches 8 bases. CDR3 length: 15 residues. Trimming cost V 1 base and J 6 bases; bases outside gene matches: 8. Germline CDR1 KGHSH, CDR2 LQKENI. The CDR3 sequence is CASSPLGQGALEQYF. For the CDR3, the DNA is TGTGCCAGCTCACCACTCGGGCAGGGGGCCCTCGAGCAGTACTTC.

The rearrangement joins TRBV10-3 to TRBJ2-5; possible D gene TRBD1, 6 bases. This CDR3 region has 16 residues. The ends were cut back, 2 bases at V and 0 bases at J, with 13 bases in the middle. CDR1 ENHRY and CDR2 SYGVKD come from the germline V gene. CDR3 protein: CAISERDTRYQETQYF. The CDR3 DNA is TGTGCCATCAGTGAGCGGGACACCCGGTACCAAGAGACCCAGTACTTC.

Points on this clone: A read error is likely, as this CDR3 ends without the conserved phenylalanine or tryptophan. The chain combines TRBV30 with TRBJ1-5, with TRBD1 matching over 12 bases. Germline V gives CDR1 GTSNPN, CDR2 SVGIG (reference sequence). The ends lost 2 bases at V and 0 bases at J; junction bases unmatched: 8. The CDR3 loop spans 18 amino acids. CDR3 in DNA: TGTGCCTGGAGTTCCGGGACAGGGGGCCTCTATAGCAATCAGCCCCAGCATGTT. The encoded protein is CAWSSGTGGLYSNQPQHV.

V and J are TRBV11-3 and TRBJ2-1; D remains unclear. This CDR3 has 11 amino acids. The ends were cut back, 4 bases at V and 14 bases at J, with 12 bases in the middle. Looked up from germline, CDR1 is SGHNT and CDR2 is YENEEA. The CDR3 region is CASSSKIVEFF. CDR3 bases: TGTGCCAGCAGCTCCAAAATAGTTGAGTTCTTC.

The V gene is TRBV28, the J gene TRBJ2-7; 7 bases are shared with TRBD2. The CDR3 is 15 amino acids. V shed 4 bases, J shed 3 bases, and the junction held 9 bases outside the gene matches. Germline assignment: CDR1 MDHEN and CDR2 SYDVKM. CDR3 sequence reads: CASSSTGLGLYEQYF. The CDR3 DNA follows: TGTGCCAGCAGTTCTACTGGACTAGGTCTCTACGAGCAGTACTTC.

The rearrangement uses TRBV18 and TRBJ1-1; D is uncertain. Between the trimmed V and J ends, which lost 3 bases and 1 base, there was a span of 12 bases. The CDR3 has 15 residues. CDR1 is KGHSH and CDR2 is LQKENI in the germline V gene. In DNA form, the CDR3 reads TGTGCCAGCTCACCCTCCCAGGAGGGGAACACTGAAGCTTTCTTT. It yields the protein CASSPSQEGNTEAFF.

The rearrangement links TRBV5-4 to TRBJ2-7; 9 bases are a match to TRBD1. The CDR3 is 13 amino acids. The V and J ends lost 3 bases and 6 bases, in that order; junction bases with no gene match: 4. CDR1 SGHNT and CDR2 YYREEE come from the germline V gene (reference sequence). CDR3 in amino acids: CASSSQGAGEQYF. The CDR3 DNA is TGTGCCAGCAGCTCACAGGGGGCTGGCGAGCAGTACTTC.

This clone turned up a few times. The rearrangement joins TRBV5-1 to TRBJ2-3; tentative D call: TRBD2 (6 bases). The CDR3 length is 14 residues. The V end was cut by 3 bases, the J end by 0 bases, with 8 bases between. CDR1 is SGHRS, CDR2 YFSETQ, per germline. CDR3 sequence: CASSWGDSTDTQYF. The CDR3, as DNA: TGCGCCAGCAGCTGGGGGGATAGCACAGATACGCAGTATTTT.